This paragraph covers one TCR beta chain sequence. What antigen it recognizes has not been identified. Base qualities are not recorded, but no much larger clone differs from it by a single base. Other DNA sequences in this sample translate to the same CDR3. The immunoSEQ Assay was used to immunosequence TCRbeta CDR3 regions from genomic DNA. Prior to high-throughput sequencing, genomic DNA was amplified by bias-controlled multiplex PCR. The original pipeline was this. To quantify the absolute abundance of each unique TCRbeta CDR3 region, the sequences were collapsed and filtered. Clonality, defined as 1 minus Pielou's evenness, was calculated using only productive rearrangements. Clones with significantly greater frequencies in on-treatment versus baseline samples were identified using a previously published method. TCRdb provides this immuneACCESS table in a form limited to in-frame rearrangements. Some clones are lacking; in checked studies, under half of them reflect an unresolved V gene, and why the rest are absent is not known. D and trimming come from the DNA, and the V and J calls and clone size come from that table. The sample data list some 16,000 clones, and roughly 80% of these were observed just once. In total, the top ten clones hold about 12% of the sample.

These data belong to a study of sequential checkpoint blockade in melanoma (dated 2019 in TCRdb). A note on the overall study: Patients were assigned by 1:1 randomization to either first-line nivolumab followed by ipilimumab (arm A) or ipilimumab followed by nivolumab (arm B). Maintenance nivolumab came after both trial sequences. Study-wide conclusions, independent of this receptor: The response-prediction model combining TCR metrics and mutation burden needs validation in larger, independent patient cohorts.

The germline V and J ends show losses of 0 bases and 7 bases respectively, and no gene match explains 3 bases of the junction. CDR1 and CDR2 are drawn from the germline V gene (reference sequence): MNHEY, SMNVEV. Spanning cysteine to phenylalanine, the CDR3 consists of 14 amino acids. Only the CDR3 DNA is retained, 42 bases long and in frame from the first base. Reading the label with the study, this specimen's treatment or condition is: randomized to nivolumab then ipilimumab (arm A) or the reverse (arm B). Prior DNA-damaging chemotherapy had not been received by any trial patient. Thawed PBMCs were sorted on a FACS Aria II flow cytometer to isolate live CD3+CD8+ cells negative for CD19 and CD56. The samples were obtained from melanoma patients enrolled in CheckMate 064, an open-label, randomized phase II trial testing sequential checkpoint blockade. Peripheral blood mononuclear cells were obtained through leukapheresis, purified using Ficoll-Paque, and frozen in human serum containing roughly 10% DMSO. Right after sorting, the blood CD3+CD8+ cells were verified to be >95% pure, and DNA extraction followed.

The chain joins TRBV27 to TRBJ1-2, and 9 junctional nucleotides match TRBD1. The clonotype was recovered from a human donor with melanoma. The source material was CD8+ T cells sorted from blood (inferred from file names), sampled from a patient given nivolumab and ipilimumab in sequence. The nucleotide sequence reads as follows: TGTGCCAGCAGTTTATCAGGGACAGGGTCTGGCTACACCTTC. This sequence encodes CASSLSGTGSGYTF.